The sequence of this TCR beta chain was determined in a study of blood T cells in healthy people across ages (dated by TCRdb to between 2014 and 2017). About the investigation overall: Template switching captured roughly one uniquely barcoded TCR beta cDNA molecule per two T cells in model experiments. Using deep sequencing normalized with unique cDNA molecular identifiers, the study measured how TCR beta repertoire diversity changes with age. Donors of different ages were randomly distributed across sequencing lanes to avoid experimental bias. Donors were grouped into four age groups: young (average approximately 15 years), middle-aged (under 40), aged (approximately 67) and long-lived (about 90). The study analyzed two additional independent replicas of 1 million unique cDNA reads from the same blood draw for two donors, one aged 18 to 30 and one aged 80 or older.

This clonotype appeared a few times. This receptor's antigen is unknown. No per-base quality is available; no much larger clone lies one base away. The library was built by means of 5' RACE. Data came from an Illumina HiSeq 2500. A second PCR of about 7 to 12 cycles was performed with a sample-barcoded 5' primer and a J-beta primer mix. Each TCR beta cDNA molecule received a unique molecular identifier from a template-switch 5' adaptor carrying 12 random nucleotides. At least 2.5 million CDR3-containing paired-end reads were obtained from each sample. The Mint cDNA synthesis kit, primed by a TRBC-specific oligonucleotide, was used to synthesize first-strand cDNA from all RNA. Following uracil-DNA glycosylase treatment, a first 18-cycle PCR with universal primers M1SS and BC2_uni_R was performed on all cDNA. Processing in the source paper ran as follows. For normalization, 1 million high-quality reads were randomly selected from each sample, with every read carrying a distinct molecular identifier. Instead of being binned into consensus sequences, reads that shared molecular identifiers were thrown out. MiTCR, with a Q25 quality threshold and the strictest error-elimination algorithm, was used for CDR3 identification, clonotype clustering and error correction. A nonparametric unseen species model using Euler transformation provided a lower-bound estimate of total TCR beta diversity. TCRdb reprocessed the public reads (quality trimming at Q25 with fastp, clone calling with MiXCR) and kept in-frame beta chains. Every CDR3 protein is listed once, alongside the most common genes and DNA of its rows. The V and J calls follow TCRdb's processing rather than the paper's. The table for this sample lists 850,000 to 1,100,000 distinct CDR3 sequences; about two fifths of them were counted only once. The ten largest clones take up around 12% of the sample.

Measured from the cysteine to the phenylalanine, the CDR3 is 12 residues long. The kept DNA is CDR3 alone, 36 bases in frame from the first base. General study outcomes and caveats: Estimates of total diversity from one million sequenced T cells were regarded as lower bounds and underestimates. The long-lived group showed more naive CD4+ T cells, fewer expanded clones and increased TCR diversity than the aged group, suggesting age selection. The percentage of naive T cells measured by flow cytometry correlated strongly with observed TCR beta diversity. Because donor CMV infection status was unknown, age-related changes in expanded clonotypes were potentially confounded. Conclusive comparison of naive and antigen-experienced compartments was prevented by the profiling of bulk unsorted PBMCs. As age increased, observed TCR beta diversity per million T cells dropped in a roughly linear way, and a significant reduction was already evident by age 40.

Systemically healthy Caucasian individuals from Russia, 35 to 50 in total and aged roughly 6 to 100 years, were included as donors. Each donor gave ten milliliters of peripheral blood, drawn into EDTA-treated Vacutainer tubes. Ficoll-Paque density-gradient centrifugation was used to isolate PBMCs, with at least 6.5 million obtained per sample. Total RNA was extracted from PBMCs with Trizol reagent, with at least 6 micrograms obtained per sample. Naive CD45RAhigh/CD27high T cell percentages were measured by flow cytometry on a PBMC aliquot from every donor. This receptor chain uses TRBV21-1 and TRBJ1-4; TRBD1 is taken as the D call from the table, unchecked against the DNA. TRBV21-1 corresponds to a pseudogene. The receptor's source is a man in his late teens or twenties in good health. Sequenced: blood. CDR3 sequence: CASSSRPEKLFF. The DNA sequence is as follows: TGTGCCAGCAGCTCTCGCCCTGAAAAACTGTTTTTT.